Included here is one TCR beta chain sequence, with context. Its binding antigen is unknown. Base qualities are not at hand, and no much larger clone is one base apart. The CDR3, cysteine through phenylalanine, is 11 amino acids long. Solely the CDR3 DNA is kept, with 33 bases framed from the first base. Deletion took 7 bases off V and 8 bases off J, with a span of 12 bases between the germline ends. The germline V gene yields SQVTM for CDR1 and ANQGSEA for CDR2. Using the deep immunoSEQ assay, TCR CDR3 regions were amplified from genomic DNA by multiplex PCR. For each cell subset, the extracted genomic DNA was distributed evenly across all wells of several immunoSEQ 96-well plates, and each plate served as one replicate. For sorted subsets, roughly 200 ng genomic DNA, equal to about 30,000 T cell genomes, was loaded into each replicate PCR. Purified libraries were quantified with a Qubit 3.0 fluorometer, sized on a Bioanalyzer 2100, and re-quantified with the KAPA Library Quantification kit. Each immunoSEQ 96-well plate was sequenced on its own single-read 150-cycle Illumina NextSeq 550 flow cell. The source study handled its data this way. Because the immunoSEQ output held only junctional sequences and lacked quality scores, the filtering could not match the filtering applied to full-length reads. Sequences were annotated with PyIR, a Python wrapper for IgBLAST v1.9, and V/J genes and CDR3 were assigned using IMGT germline references. Reads with weak V/J assignments (E-value above 1e-6), missing CDR3, stop codons, out-of-frame junctions, or ambiguous translated residues were removed. A V3J clonotype was defined by an identical inferred V gene, J gene, and CDR3 amino acid sequence. Percentage overlap between repertoires was calculated by dividing the number of shared unique clonotypes by the size of the smaller repertoire. Richness of each repertoire was evaluated using RTK rarefaction, the Chao1 estimator, and Recon v2.1 estimates of unobserved clonotypes. For all TCRbeta clonotypes obtained by the gDNA method from several donors, generation probabilities were computed with OLGA. Entries here come from immuneACCESS through TCRdb and include only in-frame sequences with V and J called. Some clones fail to appear in such tables; in the studies checked, an unresolved V gene covers under half of the shortfall, and the cause of the remainder is unknown. That table gives V, J and clone size, and the DNA gave D and trimming. Counted in this sample were about 2.2 million clones; just over 90% of them appeared once. The ten biggest clones cover over 1.5% of the sample.

This sample is drawn from a study of shared clonotypes between healthy human individuals (dated by TCRdb to the early 2020s). With respect to the entire study: The cohort included three men and a couple of women between 18 and 49 years of age. For each donor, CD4 naive and CD4 memory were each run on three plates, CD8 naive on two plates, and CD8 memory on one plate. To estimate repertoire size and how much clonotypes are shared between individuals, the study performed deep sequencing of blood TCR repertoires from roughly five healthy adults. To increase sequencing depth and limit assay-specific biases, different laboratories used diverse techniques to prepare libraries and sequence TCR repertoires. Between about 0.94 and 8.9 billion PBMCs per donor were obtained by leukapheresis.

CD8 naive samples were obtained by positive selection for CCR7 among CD45RO-negative cells, yielding a CD45RA+CCR7+ population from which TemRA cells were excluded. Healthy HIV-negative adults with no recently reported acute infections or vaccinations were included as donors. Only Caucasian adults living in Nashville, Tennessee, USA were represented among the donors. After blood collection by leukapheresis, PBMCs were isolated using Ficoll-Histopaque density gradient centrifugation and then cryopreserved in the vapor phase of liquid nitrogen. Purity and quantity of every magnetically sorted T cell population were checked by analytical flow cytometry. From each sorted fraction, genomic DNA was isolated and quantified by UV absorbance on a Nanodrop 2000c. What the study reported, not specific to this receptor: Incomplete sequencing was indicated by rarefaction of sorted-subset datasets, despite the large sequencing depth. Higher generation probabilities were observed for clonotypes shared by all four sorted-subset donors than for non-shared clonotypes. Based on pairwise subsampling, the degree of clonotype sharing among donors was expected to be affected by sequencing depth. Naive subsets generally had larger estimated clonotype richness than memory subsets. Across a few donors, about 4.5% of naive CD4, more than 3% of naive CD8, approximately 2.5% of memory CD4, and 0.4% of memory CD8 clonotypes were shared. The small number of donors limited the genetic and exposure-history diversity represented. Sampling was restricted to blood, and TCR repertoires in tissues likely differ from the TCR repertoires found in blood.

The sequence joins TRBV29-1 to TRBJ2-4, with a tentative D gene TRBD1 over 6 matching bases. Sequencing was performed on naive CD8+ T cells from PBMCs. Interpreted using the paper, the cell subset or site label stands for: CD45RA+CCR7+. The origin of this receptor is a man aged 18 to 29 in good health. Some clones in this sample may be carry-over from other donors' samples. The nucleotide sequence reads as follows: TGCAGCGGGGGGCTAGGCGACATTCAGTACTTC. Translated, this gives CSGGLGDIQYF.